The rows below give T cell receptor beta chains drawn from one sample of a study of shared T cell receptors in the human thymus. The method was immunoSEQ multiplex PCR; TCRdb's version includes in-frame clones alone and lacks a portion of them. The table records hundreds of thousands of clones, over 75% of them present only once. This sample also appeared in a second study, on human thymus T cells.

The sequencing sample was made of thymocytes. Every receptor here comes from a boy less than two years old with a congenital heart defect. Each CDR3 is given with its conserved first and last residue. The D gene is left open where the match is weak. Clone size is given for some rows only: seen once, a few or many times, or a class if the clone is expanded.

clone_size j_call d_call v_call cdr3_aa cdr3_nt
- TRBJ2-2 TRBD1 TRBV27 CASSLPRQGAVGELFF TGTGCCAGCAGTTTACCACGACAGGGGGCCGTCGGGGAGCTGTTTTTT
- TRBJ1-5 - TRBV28 CASSLLGASNQPQHF TGTGCCAGCAGTTTATTGGGGGCTAGCAATCAGCCCCAGCATTTT
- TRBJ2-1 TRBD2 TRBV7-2 CASSLVAGKKGEQFF TGTGCCAGCAGCTTAGTAGCGGGGAAAAAGGGTGAGCAGTTCTTC
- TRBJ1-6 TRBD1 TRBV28 CASIPLGQGVTLDNSPLHF TGTGCCAGCATCCCTTTAGGACAGGGCGTAACATTGGATAATTCCCCCCTCCACTTT
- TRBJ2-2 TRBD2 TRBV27 CASSLMAGGGLNTGELFF TGTGCCAGCAGTCTAATGGCGGGAGGCGGCTTAAACACCGGGGAGCTGTTTTTT
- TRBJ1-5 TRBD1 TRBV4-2 CASSQGDRGRRVFQPQHF TGTGCCAGCAGCCAAGGGGACAGGGGGCGCCGCGTGTTCCAGCCCCAGCATTTT
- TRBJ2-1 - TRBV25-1 CASIPRGPPGDEQFF TGTGCCAGCATCCCGCGGGGCCCCCCCGGGGATGAGCAGTTCTTC
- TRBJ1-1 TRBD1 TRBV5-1 CASSLQDRGFNTEAFF TGCGCCAGCAGCTTACAGGACAGGGGCTTCAACACTGAAGCTTTCTTT
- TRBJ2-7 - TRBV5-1 CASSLGHRASYSYEQYF TGCGCCAGCAGCTTGGGGCACCGGGCTAGCTATTCCTACGAGCAGTACTTC
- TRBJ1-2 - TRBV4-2 CASSQDSYGYTF TGTGCCAGCAGCCAAGATTCGTATGGCTACACCTTC
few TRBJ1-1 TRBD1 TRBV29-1 CSTGGLTEAFF TGCAGCACAGGGGGTCTCACTGAAGCTTTCTTT
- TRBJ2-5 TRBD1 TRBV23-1 CASSTGGPSQETQYF TGCGCCAGCAGTACAGGGGGCCCCTCGCAAGAGACCCAGTACTTC
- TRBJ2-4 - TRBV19 CARLGERGRSDIQYF TGTGCCAGGTTAGGGGAAAGAGGACGGTCGGACATTCAGTACTTC
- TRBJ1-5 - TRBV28 CASSYRFGNQPQHF TGTGCCAGCAGTTACAGGTTTGGCAATCAGCCCCAGCATTTT
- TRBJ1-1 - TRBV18 CASSKTGNTEAFF TGTGCCAGCTCTAAGACGGGGAACACTGAAGCTTTCTTT
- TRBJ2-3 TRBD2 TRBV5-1 CASSVALAGARTDTQYF TGCGCCAGCAGCGTGGCTCTAGCGGGAGCGCGTACAGATACGCAGTATTTT
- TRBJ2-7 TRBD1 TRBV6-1 CASSDKWARTGCEQYF TGTGCCAGCAGTGATAAGTGGGCCCGGACAGGGTGCGAGCAGTACTTC
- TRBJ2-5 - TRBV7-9 CASSLGWSEETQYF TGTGCCAGCAGCTTGGGTTGGAGTGAAGAGACCCAGTACTTC
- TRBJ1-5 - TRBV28 CASSLTQGNNQPQHF TGTGCCAGCAGTTTGACTCAGGGTAACAATCAGCCCCAGCATTTT
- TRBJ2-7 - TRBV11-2 CASSLDLASGGNYEQYF TGTGCCAGCAGCTTAGATCTGGCAAGCGGAGGTAACTACGAGCAGTACTTC
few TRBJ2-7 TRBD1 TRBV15 CATSRGGDRGHEQYF TGTGCCACCAGCAGAGGGGGGGACAGGGGCCACGAGCAGTACTTC
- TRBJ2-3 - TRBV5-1 CASSLDQGGPDTQYF TGCGCCAGCAGCTTGGACCAGGGAGGACCAGATACGCAGTATTTT
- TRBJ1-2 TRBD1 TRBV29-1 CSVAGQENYGYTF TGCAGCGTTGCTGGACAGGAGAACTATGGCTACACCTTC
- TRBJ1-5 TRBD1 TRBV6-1 CASSGGQEAKGNQPQHF TGTGCCAGCAGTGGGGGACAGGAGGCAAAGGGCAATCAGCCCCAGCATTTT
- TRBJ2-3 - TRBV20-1 CSSRMDTQYF TGCAGTTCCCGTATGGATACGCAGTATTTT
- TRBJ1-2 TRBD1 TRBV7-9 CASSLSPLPTGTYGYTF TGTGCCAGCAGCTTATCTCCCCTTCCGACAGGGACCTATGGCTACACCTTC
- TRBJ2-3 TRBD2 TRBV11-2 CASSLVPRGLALTTDTQYF TGTGCCAGCAGCTTAGTTCCCCGAGGACTAGCGCTAACCACAGATACGCAGTATTTT
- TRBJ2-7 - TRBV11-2 CASSSISSVLSYEQYF TGTGCCAGCAGCTCTATTTCTAGCGTTCTCTCCTACGAGCAGTACTTC
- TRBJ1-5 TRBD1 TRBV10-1 CASIGQGRSNQPQHF TGCGCCAGCATCGGACAGGGGCGGTCAAATCAGCCCCAGCATTTT
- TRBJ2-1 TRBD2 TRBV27 CASYSGRTNEQFF TGTGCCAGTTATAGCGGGAGAACCAATGAGCAGTTCTTC
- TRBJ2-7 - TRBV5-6 CASSYCRGEGRCEQYF TGTGCCAGCAGCTACTGTAGGGGGGAGGGCCGTTGCGAGCAGTACTTC
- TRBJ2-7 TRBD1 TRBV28 CASSLAGTATYEQYF TGTGCCAGCAGTTTGGCCGGGACAGCAACCTACGAGCAGTACTTC
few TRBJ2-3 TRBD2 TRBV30 CAWRLLTSGGTTDTQYF TGTGCCTGGAGATTGTTGACTAGCGGGGGGACCACAGATACGCAGTATTTT
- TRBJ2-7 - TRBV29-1 CSVETREGSYEQYF TGCAGCGTTGAAACCCGGGAAGGGTCCTACGAGCAGTACTTC
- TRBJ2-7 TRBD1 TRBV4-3 CASSLRDRAHEQYF TGCGCCAGCAGCCTCCGGGACAGGGCCCACGAGCAGTACTTC
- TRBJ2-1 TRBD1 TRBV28 CASSRQGPPLYYNEQFF TGTGCCAGCAGCCGACAGGGACCTCCTCTATACTACAATGAGCAGTTCTTC
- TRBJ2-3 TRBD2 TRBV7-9 CASRLGLADTQYF TGTGCCAGCAGATTAGGACTAGCAGATACGCAGTATTTT
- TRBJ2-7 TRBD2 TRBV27 CASRSWSSGGSYEQYF TGTGCCAGCAGGAGTTGGTCTAGCGGGGGATCCTACGAGCAGTACTTC
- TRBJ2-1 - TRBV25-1 CASSARSSPGPHNEQFF TGTGCCAGCAGTGCCCGGAGCTCCCCCGGCCCCCACAATGAGCAGTTCTTC
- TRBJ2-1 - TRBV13 CASSLGGSSYNEQFF TGTGCCAGCAGCTTAGGCGGGAGCTCCTACAATGAGCAGTTCTTC
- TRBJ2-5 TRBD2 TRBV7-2 CASSFSGGETQYF TGTGCCAGCAGCTTCTCGGGGGGAGAGACCCAGTACTTC
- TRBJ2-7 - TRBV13 CASSLTLTYEQYF TGTGCCAGCAGCTTAACACTGACATACGAGCAGTACTTC
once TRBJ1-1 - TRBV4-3 CASSHSQGASGEAFF TGCGCCAGCAGCCACTCCCAAGGGGCGTCAGGTGAAGCTTTCTTT
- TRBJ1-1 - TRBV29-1 CSVVGTAEAFF TGCAGCGTTGTGGGCACAGCCGAAGCTTTCTTT
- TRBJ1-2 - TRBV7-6 CASSPKGAGFYGYTF TGTGCCAGCAGTCCCAAGGGAGCTGGGTTCTATGGCTACACCTTC
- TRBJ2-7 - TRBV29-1 CSVVPGLSYEQYF TGCAGCGTTGTCCCGGGACTCTCCTACGAGCAGTACTTC
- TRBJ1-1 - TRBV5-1 CASSLRQAAAKAFF TGCGCCAGCAGCTTACGACAGGCTGCCGCGAAAGCTTTCTTT
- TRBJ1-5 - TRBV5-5 CASSLGRIVGNQPQHF TGTGCCAGCAGCTTGGGGCGGATTGTAGGCAATCAGCCCCAGCATTTT
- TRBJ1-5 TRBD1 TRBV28 CASSLRDRDQPQHF TGTGCCAGCAGTTTAAGGGACAGGGATCAGCCCCAGCATTTT
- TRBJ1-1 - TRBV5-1 CASSKRQTGPMNTEAFF TGCGCCAGCAGCAAAAGACAGACAGGCCCTATGAACACTGAAGCTTTCTTT